These T cell receptor beta chains were read from a single sample in a study of T-cell memory formation after mild COVID-19. In TCRdb, the 5' RACE reads were re-called with MiXCR into one record per CDR3 protein. Of 300,000 or so distinct CDR3 sequences in the sample, approximately 15% were seen once. The sample comprised PBMCs or a T cell subset sorted from them (not recorded which). These receptors were taken from a man between 18 and 35 years old who had mild COVID-19 (a few samples of this study predate the infection). Cell type and time point are not known. CDR3s include the opening cysteine and the closing phenylalanine or tryptophan. D genes are given only for firm matches. Clone size is stated in some rows and not others, as once, few, many or a class when expanded.

V gene	D gene	clone size	J gene	CDR3 protein	CDR3 DNA
TRBV18	-	-	TRBJ2-1	CDSSLGQGKYNEQFF	TGTGACAGCTCGCTCGGACAAGGAAAGTACAATGAGCAGTTCTTC
TRBV5-4	-	-	TRBJ2-5	CASSLTSKETQYF	TGTGCCAGCAGCCTGACAAGCAAAGAGACCCAGTACTTC
TRBV4-1	-	-	TRBJ1-1	CASSQVTGLNTEAFF	TGCGCCAGCAGCCAAGTAACAGGGCTGAACACTGAAGCTTTCTTT
TRBV20-1	TRBD2	-	TRBJ2-3	CSARPSPLAVFTDTQYF	TGCAGTGCTCGTCCGTCCCCCCTAGCGGTCTTCACAGATACGCAGTATTTT
TRBV6-1	-	-	TRBJ1-5	CASSEHGGARPQHF	TGTGCCAGCAGTGAACATGGGGGAGCGAGGCCCCAGCATTTT
TRBV6-2/TRBV6-3	-	few	TRBJ2-7	CATTDFYEQYF	TGTGCCACCACCGATTTCTACGAGCAGTACTTC
TRBV24-1	TRBD1	once	TRBJ2-3	CATSDWGAGGPDTQYF	TGTGCCACCAGTGATTGGGGGGCAGGGGGCCCAGATACGCAGTATTTT
TRBV7-2	-	-	TRBJ2-3	CASSTTGVRVSVDTQYF	TGTGCCAGCAGCACTACTGGAGTCAGGGTATCAGTAGATACGCAGTATTTT
TRBV5-1	-	many	TRBJ2-1	CASSFGRTDTDNEQFF	TGCGCCAGCAGCTTTGGGAGGACAGACACCGACAATGAGCAGTTCTTC
TRBV25-1	TRBD1	few	TRBJ1-4	CASITGQGAKCEKLFF	TGTGCCAGCATCACGGGACAGGGGGCGAAGTGTGAAAAACTGTTTTTT
TRBV6-4	-	-	TRBJ1-1	CASSDSMNTEAFF	TGTGCCAGCAGTGACTCCATGAACACTGAAGCTTTCTTT
TRBV11-2	-	many	TRBJ1-6	CASSLSLEGYRPLHF	TGTGCCAGCAGCTTATCGTTGGAGGGTTATCGGCCCCTCCACTTT
TRBV6-5	-	few	TRBJ2-2	CASSTGTQNTGELFF	TGTGCCAGCAGTACCGGGACGCAGAACACCGGGGAGCTGTTTTTT
TRBV12-3/TRBV12-4	-	-	TRBJ2-3	CASSPQTRGEQYF	TGTGCCAGCAGTCCGCAGACCAGAGGAGAGCAGTATTTT
TRBV11-1	-	-	TRBJ1-6	CASSSLLRYSPLHF	TGTGCCAGCAGCTCCCTCCTACGATATTCACCCCTCCACTTT
TRBV7-3	-	-	TRBJ1-3	CASSLDGGSSGNTIYF	TGTGCCAGCAGCTTAGACGGGGGTTCATCGGGAAACACCATATATTTT
TRBV27	TRBD1	-	TRBJ1-1	CASSLWSDRGEAFF	TGTGCCAGCAGTTTATGGAGCGACAGGGGAGAAGCTTTCTTT
TRBV7-2	TRBD1	few	TRBJ2-2	CASSARTGTNTGELFF	TGTGCCAGCAGCGCACGGACAGGGACGAACACCGGGGAGCTGTTTTTT
TRBV18	-	-	TRBJ2-1	CASSPQPDHDNEQFF	TGTGCCAGCTCACCACAACCGGACCACGACAATGAGCAGTTCTTC
TRBV7-2	-	many	TRBJ2-3	CASSPEGDTQYF	TGTGCCAGCAGCCCCGAGGGAGATACGCAGTATTTT
TRBV5-6	-	few	TRBJ2-4	CASSSLSGHRAKNIQYF	TGTGCCAGCAGCTCTCTTTCGGGACACCGAGCCAAAAACATTCAGTACTTC
TRBV20-1	-	few	TRBJ1-6	CSARGDGRSYNSPLHF	TGCAGTGCTAGAGGTGACGGGAGGTCCTATAATTCACCCCTCCACTTT
TRBV6-5	TRBD1	few	TRBJ2-5	CASRHRGLETQYF	TGTGCCAGCAGACACAGGGGGCTGGAGACCCAGTACTTC
TRBV3-1	TRBD2	-	TRBJ2-7	CASSDHYRLAAGEQYF	TGTGCCAGCAGCGACCACTACCGACTAGCGGCCGGCGAGCAGTACTTC
TRBV4-1	-	-	TRBJ2-7	CASSQGPGGGGLRNEQYF	TGCGCCAGCAGCCAAGGACCGGGTGGCGGGGGCCTTAGGAACGAGCAGTACTTC
TRBV28	TRBD1	-	TRBJ1-5	CASSRDRGGQPQHF	TGTGCCAGCAGTCGGGACAGGGGAGGGCAGCCCCAGCATTTT
TRBV5-1	TRBD2	few	TRBJ2-3	CASSLMSGGSTDTQYF	TGCGCCAGCAGCTTAATGAGCGGGGGAAGCACAGATACGCAGTATTTT
TRBV5-1	TRBD1	many	TRBJ1-1	CASSSTQGRTEAFF	TGCGCCAGCAGCTCTACACAGGGGAGGACTGAAGCTTTCTTT